The following is a T cell receptor beta chain sequence with its context. Its antigen is unidentified. This record belongs to a study of response to subunit inactivated influenza vaccine. Broader study findings: The study's authors posited that every seasonal influenza vaccination enlists few new T cells.

TCRdb independently ran MiXCR on the RT-PCR reads; one entry per CDR3 protein. Of just under 550,000 distinct CDR3 sequences detected, roughly a quarter appear once; the ten largest clones hold approximately 2.9%. V lost 2 bases and J lost 5, with 6 bases in between. The CDR3 length is 13 residues. Germline CDR1 is MNHNY and CDR2 is SVGAGI (reference sequence). This sample was also put to use in a study of T cells expressing NK-cell markers. From that paper: Making the TCR beta cDNA relied on 5'RACE template switching with UMIs. Each TCR beta repertoire originated in sorted T cells that were CD3+CD56+NKG2C+, CD3+CD56+NKG2C- or CD3+CD56-NKG2C+. Several donors likewise had their CD3+CD56-NKG2C+ fraction led by these clonotypes.

The sequenced sample was CD4+ T cells sorted from PBMCs, obtained 11 to 12 days after vaccination. The rearrangement links TRBV6-6 to TRBJ1-4, with D uncertain. This TCR was sampled from a man aged 50 to 59 who received an inactivated influenza vaccine. This CDR3 is CASSYRINEKLFF. CDR3 sequence (DNA): TGTGCCAGCAGTTACAGGATAAATGAAAAACTGTTTTTT.